Reported below is one T cell receptor beta chain. The data are from a study of cytomegalovirus exposure and HLA in healthy donors. With 60 Vbeta and 13 Jbeta primers, the PCR was carried out. Repertoires were generated with immunoSEQ multiplex PCR, while TCRdb's copy carries only in-frame clones and drops some. The sample carries 150,000 or so clones, approximately 80% recorded once. The sample comprised PBMCs. The sequence was obtained from a woman aged 40 to 49 in good health and CMV-seronegative.

The DNA for the CDR3 is TGTGCCAGCAGCTTGGCCTTGTCCCCGGGTAATTCACCCCTCCACTTT. Amino acids: CASSLALSPGNSPLHF. The chain employs TRBV5-6 and TRBJ1-6, with no clear D. V was shortened by 0 bases and J by 6 bases, with 13 bases between the two germline ends. The CDR3 loop spans 16 amino acids. CDR1 SGHDT and CDR2 YYEEEE come from the germline V gene.